This is a list of T cell receptor beta chains from one sample in a study of OX40 agonist ivuxolimab in advanced cancers. Assay used: immunoSEQ multiplex PCR; TCRdb lists only in-frame clones, some missing. The sample has fewer than 85,000 clones; roughly 90% are singletons. This specimen was CD4+ or CD8+ T cells sorted from blood, taken in a trial of the OX40 agonist ivuxolimab. These receptors all come from an adult with an advanced solid tumor such as melanoma, head and neck, liver or kidney cancer. Both conserved end residues are part of each CDR3. The order of the fields is V gene, CDR3 length, D gene, CDR3 protein. D genes are given only for firm matches.

V gene: TRBV6-1; CDR3 length: 15; D gene: .; CDR3 protein: CASREGGAGNTEAFF
V gene: TRBV12-5; CDR3 length: 16; D gene: TRBD1; CDR3 protein: CASGPIPGTGTETQYF
V gene: TRBV11-2; CDR3 length: 15; D gene: .; CDR3 protein: CASSSSGSTSGEQYF
V gene: TRBV18; CDR3 length: 14; D gene: .; CDR3 protein: CASSLDRGYTEAFF
V gene: TRBV28; CDR3 length: 15; D gene: .; CDR3 protein: CASSSGLPANYGYTF
V gene: TRBV4-1; CDR3 length: 16; D gene: .; CDR3 protein: CASSQPGQPQYNEQFF
V gene: TRBV5-6; CDR3 length: 15; D gene: TRBD1; CDR3 protein: CASSLGGTGQETQYF
V gene: TRBV9; CDR3 length: 13; D gene: .; CDR3 protein: CASSGNDGSTQYF
V gene: TRBV6-5; CDR3 length: 15; D gene: TRBD1; CDR3 protein: CASSYFGTGDEKLFF
V gene: TRBV10-3; CDR3 length: 14; D gene: TRBD1; CDR3 protein: CAIKGQGGGNTIYF
V gene: TRBV30; CDR3 length: 14; D gene: .; CDR3 protein: CAWTGQYTNYGYTF
V gene: TRBV6-5; CDR3 length: 13; D gene: .; CDR3 protein: CASSYSWLAGYTF
V gene: TRBV11-2; CDR3 length: 14; D gene: .; CDR3 protein: CASIFQGHTGELFF
V gene: TRBV19; CDR3 length: 15; D gene: .; CDR3 protein: CASSITPAGTGELFF
V gene: TRBV6-5; CDR3 length: 15; D gene: .; CDR3 protein: CASSYSGTGNYGYTF
V gene: TRBV30; CDR3 length: 16; D gene: TRBD2; CDR3 protein: CAWTAGVGGAEETQYF
V gene: TRBV19; CDR3 length: 13; D gene: .; CDR3 protein: CASSQLPGNTIYF
V gene: TRBV5-4; CDR3 length: 15; D gene: TRBD2; CDR3 protein: CASSSPGLVHNEQFF
V gene: TRBV6-5; CDR3 length: 15; D gene: .; CDR3 protein: CASSPPGRIFTEAFF
V gene: TRBV5-1; CDR3 length: 13; D gene: .; CDR3 protein: CASSWDPGWGYTF
V gene: TRBV4-2; CDR3 length: 13; D gene: .; CDR3 protein: CASSQEGRTEAFF
V gene: TRBV7-7; CDR3 length: 13; D gene: TRBD1; CDR3 protein: CASSTGGVDTQYF
V gene: TRBV6-5; CDR3 length: 14; D gene: TRBD1; CDR3 protein: CASSKDRDNTEAFF
V gene: TRBV19; CDR3 length: 13; D gene: .; CDR3 protein: CASSVTGTGELFF
V gene: TRBV28; CDR3 length: 14; D gene: TRBD1; CDR3 protein: CASSTPGGGYEAFF
V gene: TRBV10-3; CDR3 length: 18; D gene: TRBD2; CDR3 protein: CAISAFLAGAANTGELFF
V gene: TRBV29-1; CDR3 length: 13; D gene: .; CDR3 protein: CSVASARENIQYF
V gene: TRBV7-2; CDR3 length: 12; D gene: .; CDR3 protein: CASSSIGSEQFF
V gene: TRBV27; CDR3 length: 13; D gene: TRBD1; CDR3 protein: CASSRRQGPPQYF
V gene: TRBV9; CDR3 length: 14; D gene: .; CDR3 protein: CASRAGTNTGELFF
V gene: TRBV7-9; CDR3 length: 13; D gene: .; CDR3 protein: CASSPAGRMTQYF
V gene: TRBV10-3; CDR3 length: 15; D gene: .; CDR3 protein: CAIRPEGTANTEAFF